This TCR beta chain was recorded in a study of T-cell reconstitution after alpha-beta-depleted transplantation in children. The library targeted TCRbeta and was prepared with unique molecular identifiers. TCRdb fed the PCR reads into MiXCR, producing one record per CDR3 protein. This table holds about 500,000 distinct CDR3 sequences, about 33% found once. This clonotype occurred a few times. The CDR3 is 14 residues long. V gave up 3 bases and J gave up 0 bases, with 8 bases separating them. Germline V gene sequence: CDR1 SQVTM, CDR2 ANQGSEA. The TCR was taken from a human donor who donated a stem cell graft to a child with aplastic anemia. This sequence joins TRBV29-1 and TRBJ2-2, with a weak D call TRBD1 (6 bases). The sequencing here drew on PBMCs from the stem cell graft donor, taken from the stem cell graft. The CDR3 loop reads CSVEDSSNTGELFF. The DNA of the CDR3 is TGCAGCGTTGAGGACAGCTCGAACACCGGGGAGCTGTTTTTT.